The 6 T cell receptor beta chains reported below all come from one sample, sequenced in a study of CD8 T cells in Susac syndrome. An input of about 0.5 to 1 ug of RNA was subjected to reverse transcription using random hexamers. TCRdb independently ran MiXCR on the immunoSEQ multiplex PCR reads; one entry per CDR3 protein. In the table there are 170,000 or so distinct CDR3 sequences, 90% to 95% of which are singletons. Material: CD4+ T cells from PBMCs. Every receptor here comes from a human donor with Susac syndrome.

The chain employs TRBV29-1 and TRBJ2-7; D not resolved. V lost 1 base and J 3 bases, leaving 10 bases between the germline ends. CDR1 SQVTM and CDR2 ANQGSEA come from the germline V gene. CDR3 length equals 13 residues. This CDR3 is CSVEGRWGYEQYF. CDR3 nucleotide sequence: TGCAGCGTTGAAGGGAGATGGGGCTACGAGCAGTACTTC.

This chain connects TRBV18 to TRBJ2-7, with TRBD1 identical over 11 bases. The CDR3 is made up of 14 amino acids. Trimming took 3 bases from V and 6 from J; bases not matched to a gene: 4. Looked up from germline, CDR1 is KGHSH and CDR2 is LQKENI. The CDR3 loop reads CASSPLGQGAEQYF. The CDR3, as DNA: TGTGCCAGCTCACCCCTAGGACAGGGGGCCGAGCAGTACTTC.

The chain uses TRBV29-1 and TRBJ2-5, with 12 bases matching TRBD2. The CDR3 consists of 15 residues. Germline V CDR1 and CDR2: SQVTM, ANQGSEA. J gave up 4 bases and V 7 bases, and 10 bases lay outside the gene matches. CDR3 amino acids: CSATGLAGWVETQYF. DNA of the CDR3: TGCAGCGCAACCGGACTAGCGGGGTGGGTAGAGACCCAGTACTTC.

This sequence joins TRBV5-5 and TRBJ2-7; maybe TRBD2 (5 bases). The CDR3 totals 13 residues. The V gene lost 8 bases and the J gene lost 4 bases, with 16 bases spanning the gap. Germline loops: CDR1 SGHKS, CDR2 YYEKEE (reference sequence). The DNA of the CDR3 is TGTGCCAGTAGCCCCGGCGGAGGATACGAGCAGTACTTC. This translates into CASSPGGGYEQYF.

This chain uses TRBV19 with TRBJ1-2; 7 bases map to TRBD1. The CDR3 covers 13 residues. CDR1 and CDR2 from the germline V gene are LNHDA and SQIVND (reference sequence). The V gene end was trimmed by 7 bases and the J gene end by 4 bases; junction bases not matched to a gene: 6. The CDR3 DNA follows: TGTGCCAGTAAGACAGGGCCCTCCTATGGCTACACCTTC. It encodes CASKTGPSYGYTF.

The V call is TRBV20-1, the J call TRBJ2-7; possibly TRBD2 for D (5 bases). This CDR3 comprises 12 residues. The germline V gene encodes CDR1 DFQATT and CDR2 SNEGSKA (reference sequence). Trimming removed 6 bases at V and 2 bases at J, with 11 bases between. Here the CDR3 reads CSARSRAYEQYF. The CDR3 DNA is TGCAGTGCCCGTTCGCGGGCCTACGAGCAGTACTTC.